This entry describes one TCR beta chain. Deletions cut 3 bases from V and 0 bases from J, with 8 bases between. Germline values: CDR1 LGHNA, CDR2 YNFKEQ. CDR3 size: 14 residues. The data stem from a study of siplizumab effects on memory and regulatory T cells. Sequenced by immunoSEQ multiplex PCR; TCRdb stores in-frame clones only, minus some. The sample lists tens of thousands of clones, 80% to 90% occurring once. V usage is TRBV4-2 and J usage is TRBJ1-1; D is unresolved. This TCR was recovered from a human donor in good health. The sequenced material came from Tregs sorted from blood. The CDR3, as DNA: TGTGCCAGCAGCCACGGACGGTTGAACACTGAAGCTTTCTTT. This translates into CASSHGRLNTEAFF.